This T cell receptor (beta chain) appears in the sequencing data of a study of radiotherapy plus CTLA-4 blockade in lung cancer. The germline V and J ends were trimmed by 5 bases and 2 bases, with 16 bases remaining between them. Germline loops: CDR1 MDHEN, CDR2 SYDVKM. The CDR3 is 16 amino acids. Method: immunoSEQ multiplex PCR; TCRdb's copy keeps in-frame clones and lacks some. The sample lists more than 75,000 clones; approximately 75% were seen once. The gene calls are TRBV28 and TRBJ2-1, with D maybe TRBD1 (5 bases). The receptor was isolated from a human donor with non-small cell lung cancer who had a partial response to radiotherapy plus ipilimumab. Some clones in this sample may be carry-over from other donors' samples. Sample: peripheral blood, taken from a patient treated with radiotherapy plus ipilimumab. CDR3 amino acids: CASSQSQGRPYNEQFF. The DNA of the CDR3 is TGTGCCAGCAGTCAGAGCCAGGGTAGGCCCTACAATGAGCAGTTCTTC.